This T cell receptor beta chain emerged from a study of blood T cells in healthy people across ages. Overall study findings and caveats: Diversity of TCR beta correlated strongly with naive T cell percentage.

A J-beta primer mix and a sample-barcoded 5' primer were used in a second PCR of about 7 to 11 cycles. Via MiXCR, TCRdb re-called the 5' RACE reads, giving one row per CDR3 protein. The sample has hundreds of thousands of distinct CDR3 sequences; approximately 65% are singletons. Of note for this clonotype: Its antigen is not known.

Samples had at least 7 million PBMCs isolated from them. The TCR was taken from a man aged 25-40 years in good health. Sequenced input: blood.

The CDR3 DNA reads as TGTGCTAGTGGTCTAGGGGTTTTTGGCTTTCCCAATGAGCAGTTCTTC. Translated: CASGLGVFGFPNEQFF. The chain uses TRBV12-5 and TRBJ2-1, with D perhaps matching TRBD1 (5 bases). The CDR3 covers 16 residues. Germline lookup yields CDR1 LGHNT and CDR2 FRNRAP. The ends were cut back, 5 bases at V and 6 bases at J, with 20 bases in the middle. The full variable domain, its missing parts supplied by reference TRBV12-5 and TRBJ2-1, is DARVTQTPRHKVTEMGQEVTMRCQPILGHNTVFWYRQTMMQGLELLAYFRNRAPLDDSGMPKDRFSAEMPDATLATLKIQPSEPRDSAVYFCASGLGVFGFPNEQFFGPGTRLTVL.